The 10 T cell receptor beta chains below all came from one sample that was sequenced in a study of T cell responses to AZD1222 COVID-19 vaccine. The assay was immunoSEQ multiplex PCR, and TCRdb's table has in-frame clones only and misses some. The sample records 120,000 to 150,000 clones, approximately 89% being singletons. This material consisted of peripheral blood, taken on day 0 of AZD1222 vaccination. The source of these receptors is an adult in good health.

This chain uses TRBV4-2 with TRBJ2-7; no clear D gene. Germline V lookup: CDR1 LGHNA, CDR2 YNFKEQ. The CDR3 runs to 12 residues. V lost 2 bases to trimming and J lost 6 bases, with 8 bases between them. CDR3 amino acids: CASSQYAAEQYF. The DNA of the CDR3 is TGTGCCAGCAGCCAATATGCGGCCGAGCAGTACTTC.

J is TRBJ1-1 and V is TRBV13; 7 nucleotides align to TRBD1. Germline V gene sequence: CDR1 PRHDT, CDR2 FYEKMQ (reference sequence). With V trimmed by 5 bases and J by 4 bases, 7 bases remained unmatched. The CDR3 runs to 14 residues. For the CDR3, the DNA is TGTGCCAGCAGCCCGATACAGGGGACCACTGAAGCTTTCTTT. Translated, it gives CASSPIQGTTEAFF.

The genes are TRBV27 and TRBJ2-1, with D perhaps TRBD2 (6 bases). The germline V gene encodes CDR1 MNHEY and CDR2 SMNVEV (reference sequence). The CDR3 length is 16 residues. Trimming shortened V by 7 bases and J by 6 bases, and 22 bases separated the two germline ends. The chain's CDR3 is CASILRREAPSNEQFF. The CDR3 bases are TGTGCCAGCATTCTTCGAAGGGAGGCCCCTTCCAATGAGCAGTTCTTC.

The rearrangement joins TRBV9 to TRBJ1-2; D may be TRBD1 (6 bases). Germline lookup yields CDR1 SGDLS and CDR2 YYNGEE. The CDR3 runs 12 residues. The ends were cut back, 6 bases at V and 6 bases at J, with 12 bases in the middle. The CDR3 spells CASTEQGHGYTF. The CDR3 DNA sequence: TGTGCCAGCACCGAACAGGGACATGGCTACACCTTC.

A few counts support this clone. The V gene is TRBV6-6, the J gene TRBJ2-7, with 8 bases identical to TRBD2. The CDR3 extends over 12 amino acids. Germline CDR1 reads MNHNY; CDR2 reads SVGAGI (reference sequence). Trimming took 5 bases from V and 12 from J; bases not matched to a gene: 9. The DNA for the CDR3 is TGTGCCAGCAGTCTCCCCGGGGGGGCACTGTACTTC. Amino acids: CASSLPGGALYF.

The chain has TRBV7-3 and TRBJ2-2; D possibly matches TRBD1 or TRBD2 (5 bases each). The length of the CDR3 is 15 residues. Germline V CDR1 and CDR2: SGHTA, FQGTGA. Trimming removed 5 bases from V and 2 bases from J, with 12 bases in between. As DNA, the CDR3 is TGTGCCAGCAGCCCAATGGGGGTCAACACCGGGGAGCTGTTTTTT. As protein: CASSPMGVNTGELFF. The complete variable domain, with remaining parts taken from reference TRBV7-3 and TRBJ2-2, reads GAGVSQTPSNKVTEKGKYVELRCDPISGHTALYWYRQSLGQGPEFLIYFQGTGAADDSGLPNDRFFAVRPEGSVSTLKIQRTERGDSAVYLCASSPMGVNTGELFFGEGSRLTVL.

The chain employs TRBV13 and TRBJ1-6; tentative D call: TRBD1 (6 bases). The CDR3 runs 17 residues. Germline-derived CDR1 and CDR2 are PRHDT and FYEKMQ (reference sequence). Trimming left V 5 bases short and J 1 base short, with 15 bases between. The CDR3 region has the DNA TGTGCCAGCAGCAATGAAGGGGGATGGTCCTATAATTCACCCCTCCACTTT. It is translated as CASSNEGGWSYNSPLHF. Complete variable domain (other parts from reference TRBV13 and TRBJ1-6): AAGVIQSPRHLIKEKRETATLKCYPIPRHDTVYWYQQGPGQDPQFLISFYEKMQSDKGSIPDRFSAQQFSDYHSELNMSSLELGDSALYFCASSNEGGWSYNSPLHFGNGTRLTVT.

V gene TRBV27 combines with J gene TRBJ2-6, with 9 bases that match TRBD1. Germline values: CDR1 MNHEY, CDR2 SMNVEV (reference sequence). The CDR3 extends over 16 amino acids. V gave up 7 bases and J gave up 10 bases; unmatched junction bases: 14. CDR3 nucleotide sequence: TGTGCCAGCACCTTTAGGACGCCGGGACAGGGTAACGTCCTGACTTTC. Translated: CASTFRTPGQGNVLTF.

This clone was seen a single time. This rearrangement joins TRBV11-2 to TRBJ1-3, with D possibly matching TRBD1 (5 bases). CDR1 is SGHAT, CDR2 FQNNGV, per germline. Trimming stripped 5 bases from V and 2 bases from J, with 10 bases between. This CDR3 region has 14 residues. DNA of the CDR3: TGTGCCAGCAGCACCAGGGTTGCTGGAAACACCATATATTTT. The encoded protein is CASSTRVAGNTIYF.

Remarks on this clone: This same CDR3 is encoded by further DNA sequences in the sample. The chain joins TRBV3-1 (or the pseudogene TRBV3-2) to TRBJ2-7, with D unresolved. This CDR3 contains 14 residues. Germline V gives CDR1 LGHDT, CDR2 YNNKEL (reference sequence). Trimming shortened V by 3 bases and J by 4 bases, and 13 bases separated the two germline ends. In DNA form, the CDR3 reads TGTGCCAGCAGCCAGGACCAGAGCAGTTACGAGCAGTACTTC. It codes for CASSQDQSSYEQYF.